This entry lists 28 T cell receptor beta chains sequenced from one sample in a study of vaccination and CD4 T cells after COVID-19. TCRdb used MiXCR to reprocess the PCR reads, holding one entry per CDR3 protein. This sample has 35,000 to 45,000 distinct CDR3 sequences, with 35% to 45% found just once. The sample's time point: late sampling 161 to 241 days after vaccination in three convalescent patients. This material consisted of CD4+ T cells from blood, taken about 7 months after SARS-CoV-2 vaccination. The receptors originated from a human donor who had recovered from COVID-19.

In its sample, this clonotype was seen a few times. The chain couples TRBV20-1 to TRBJ2-7; 8 positions match TRBD2. The germline V gene encodes CDR1 DFQATT and CDR2 SNEGSKA (reference sequence). This CDR3 contains 16 residues. V dropped 5 bases and J dropped 2; count of bases not matched to a gene: 14. The CDR3 protein is CSAHFLAGFPPYEQYF. DNA for the CDR3: TGCAGTGCTCATTTCTTAGCGGGATTCCCCCCCTACGAGCAGTACTTC.

This clonotype was detected only a few times. The rearrangement links TRBV20-1 to TRBJ1-1; no firm D call. The CDR3 totals 15 residues. The germline gives CDR1 DFQATT, CDR2 SNEGSKA (reference sequence). The V gene lost 7 bases and the J gene lost 2 bases, with 20 bases spanning the gap. In DNA form, the CDR3 reads TGCAGTGTCACAACCTGGGTCAGTCGAAACACTGAAGCTTTCTTT. It yields the protein CSVTTWVSRNTEAFF.

The chain couples TRBV6-2 or TRBV6-3 to TRBJ2-3; D is perhaps TRBD1 or TRBD2 (6 bases each). V lost 3 bases to trimming and J lost 2 bases, with 9 bases between them. The germline gives CDR1 MNHEY, CDR2 SVGEGT. CDR3 length: 14 amino acids. CDR3 nucleotide sequence: TGTGCCAGCAGTTATGGGGGGCACACAGATACGCAGTATTTT. It is translated as CASSYGGHTDTQYF.

The chain links TRBV28 to TRBJ2-2, with 8 bases aligning to TRBD2. The ends lost 6 bases at V and 1 base at J; junction bases unmatched: 10. This CDR3 has 17 amino acids. The germline V gene has CDR1 MDHEN and CDR2 SYDVKM. CDR3 sequence: CASRFPAAGGNTGELFF. The DNA of the CDR3 is TGTGCCAGCAGATTCCCGGCGGCGGGAGGGAACACCGGGGAGCTGTTTTTT.

This clonotype was recorded a few times. The chain recombines TRBV10-3 with TRBJ2-7, with D maybe TRBD1 (5 bases). The CDR3 totals 15 residues. V gave up 3 bases and J gave up 1 base, with 13 bases separating them. Germline lookup yields CDR1 ENHRY and CDR2 SYGVKD. The CDR3 DNA reads as TGTGCCATCAGTGAAAGTCCAGGGCCTTCCTACGAGCAGTACTTC. It translates to CAISESPGPSYEQYF.

The chain couples TRBV20-1 to TRBJ1-6; a possible D gene is TRBD1 (5 bases). V gave up 4 bases and J gave up 3 bases, with 16 bases separating them. Germline V gives CDR1 DFQATT, CDR2 SNEGSKA (reference sequence). CDR3 size: 16 residues. DNA for the CDR3: TGCAGTGCTATACTTACCGGGACGGACTATAATTCACCCCTCCACTTT. The encoded protein is CSAILTGTDYNSPLHF.

The rearrangement links TRBV5-4 to TRBJ1-2, with D possibly matching TRBD1 (6 bases). Deletions cut 4 bases from V and 8 bases from J, with 12 bases between. The CDR3 spans 12 residues. From germline, CDR1 is SGHNT and CDR2 YYREEE (reference sequence). This CDR3 is CASSDSRGGYTF. CDR3 nucleotide sequence: TGTGCCAGCAGCGACTCCAGGGGCGGCTACACCTTC.

J is TRBJ2-5 and V is TRBV9; D uncertain. CDR3 length: 15 amino acids. The V gene's germline CDR1 is SGDLS and CDR2 YYNGEE. Trimming took 1 base from V and 1 from J, leaving 11 bases between them. The chain's CDR3 is CASSVSPRFQETQYF. The CDR3 nucleotides read TGTGCCAGCAGCGTAAGTCCCAGATTCCAAGAGACCCAGTACTTC.

The chain links TRBV2 to TRBJ1-5, with a weak D call TRBD1 (5 bases). Trimming cost V 7 bases and J 0 bases, with 7 bases left between them. Germline-derived CDR1 and CDR2 are SNHLY and FYNNEI. CDR3 length: 13 amino acids. The CDR3 here is CASNGGSNQPQHF. CDR3 in DNA: TGTGCCAGCAATGGGGGTAGCAATCAGCCCCAGCATTTT.

The chain carries TRBV28 and TRBJ1-2, with D perhaps TRBD1 (5 bases). The CDR3 has 13 residues. Germline loops: CDR1 MDHEN, CDR2 SYDVKM. V was trimmed by 1 base and J by 6 bases, leaving 9 bases between them. CDR3 residues: CASSLYGTHGYTF. Written as DNA, the CDR3 is TGTGCCAGCAGTTTATACGGGACCCATGGCTACACCTTC.

The chain joins TRBV3-1 to TRBJ1-2; D is unclear. Germline CDR1 is LGHDT and CDR2 is YNNKEL (reference sequence). V lost 3 bases to trimming and J lost 4 bases, with 15 bases between them. This CDR3 has 15 amino acids. The CDR3 region is CASSQWVKPIYGYTF. The DNA for the CDR3 is TGTGCCAGCAGCCAGTGGGTGAAACCAATCTATGGCTACACCTTC.

DNA of the CDR3: TGTGCCAGCAGTCGGGGAGGGGTAAGCACAGATACGCAGTATTTT. Translating gives CASSRGGVSTDTQYF. The gene calls are TRBV6-1 and TRBJ2-3; 7 bases fit TRBD2. Germline V CDR1 and CDR2: MNHNS, SASEGT. The junction had 5 bases not matched to a gene; V was cut back by 5 bases and J by 0 bases. The CDR3 loop spans 15 amino acids.

This chain uses TRBV7-2 with TRBJ2-3; D gene uncertain. The CDR3 spans 14 residues. The germline V gene encodes CDR1 SGHTA and CDR2 FQGNSA. Trimming pared 5 bases from V and 0 bases from J, leaving 9 bases between. DNA of the CDR3: TGTGCCAGCAGCACTCAACCCAGCACAGATACGCAGTATTTT. Amino acids: CASSTQPSTDTQYF.

The chain joins TRBV9 to TRBJ1-2; 7 bases fit TRBD1. The J segment lost 6 bases and the V segment lost 4 bases, leaving 15 bases of the junction unmatched. Germline CDR1 reads SGDLS; CDR2 reads YYNGEE. The CDR3 totals 16 residues. CDR3 nucleotides: TGTGCCAGCAGCCCTCAGGGGGACACCATTAGCCATGGCTACACCTTC. Protein sequence: CASSPQGDTISHGYTF.

This clonotype was seen only a few times. V usage is TRBV20-1 and J usage is TRBJ2-2; 10 nucleotides agree with TRBD1. CDR1 is DFQATT, CDR2 SNEGSKA, per germline (reference sequence). This CDR3 comprises 13 residues. The ends lost 5 bases at V and 6 bases at J; junction bases unmatched: 3. The CDR3 DNA reads as TGCAGTGCTGACAGGGGGCTAGCCGGGGAGCTGTTTTTT. Translation gives CSADRGLAGELFF.

The chain couples TRBV5-4 to TRBJ1-2, with D possibly being TRBD1 (5 bases). CDR3 length: 15 residues. Germline values: CDR1 SGHNT, CDR2 YYREEE (reference sequence). V gave up 0 bases and J gave up 2 bases, with 11 bases separating them. The CDR3 protein is CASSLVAAGNYGYTF. CDR3 bases: TGTGCCAGCAGCTTGGTGGCCGCAGGGAACTATGGCTACACCTTC.

This clonotype was found a few times. The CDR3 DNA reads TGTGCCAGTAGTGCAATGACAGGGTCACCCTACGAGCAGTACTTC. As protein: CASSAMTGSPYEQYF. The chain employs TRBV19 and TRBJ2-7; 7 positions agree with TRBD1. Germline V CDR1 and CDR2: LNHDA, SQIVND (reference sequence). J was trimmed by 2 bases and V by 5 bases; bases with no gene match: 9. The CDR3 contains 15 residues.

This chain uses TRBV6-1 with TRBJ2-7; TRBD2 matches at 7 bases. V gave up 5 bases and J gave up 7 bases; unmatched junction bases: 17. Germline lookup yields CDR1 MNHNS and CDR2 SASEGT. CDR3 length: 16 residues. The DNA of the CDR3 is TGTGCCAGCAGTCAGATATCTAGCGGCGGGAGAGAGGAGCAGTACTTC. Its translation: CASSQISSGGREEQYF.

As regards this clonotype: A read error may account for a junction end that differs from germline. The chain is built from TRBV7-6 and TRBJ2-7; TRBD1 matches at 10 bases. Germline V CDR1 and CDR2: SGHVS, FNYEAQ. This CDR3 contains 16 residues. CDR3 in DNA: TGTGCTAGCAGCTTAGCGGACAGGGGGATTTACTACGAGCAGTACTTC. Translation gives CASSLADRGIYYEQYF. Full variable domain (outside the CDR3, taken from reference TRBV7-6 and TRBJ2-7): GAGVSQSPRYKVTKRGQDVALRCDPISGHVSLYWYRQALGQGPEFLTYFNYEAQQDKSGLPNDRFSAERPEGSISTLTIQRTEQRDSAMYRCASSLADRGIYYEQYFGPGTRLTVT.

This clonotype was seen a handful of times. The chain carries TRBV15 and TRBJ1-5; 7 bases line up with TRBD1. CDR1 and CDR2 from the germline V gene are LNHNV and YYDKDF (reference sequence). V gave up 0 bases and J gave up 1 base; unmatched junction bases: 9. The CDR3 has 18 residues. The CDR3 is CATSRDTAHRGSNQPQHF. Written as DNA, the CDR3 is TGTGCCACCAGCAGAGATACCGCACACAGGGGCAGCAATCAGCCCCAGCATTTT.

The chain carries TRBV19 and TRBJ2-1, with a possible D match to TRBD2 (5 bases). The length of the CDR3 is 15 residues. Between the trimmed V and J ends, which lost 3 bases and 4 bases, there was a span of 13 bases. Germline V gene data show CDR1 as LNHDA and CDR2 as SQIVND (reference sequence). The DNA of the CDR3 is TGTGCCAGTAGTATTGGCGGGTCGAGGTACAATGAGCAGTTCTTC. It codes for CASSIGGSRYNEQFF.

CDR3 sequence (DNA): TGTGCCAGCAGCACTGGACTAGCGGGAAGAGATACGCAGTATTTT. Translated, it gives CASSTGLAGRDTQYF. V and J are TRBV7-8 and TRBJ2-3; 12 nucleotides agree with TRBD2. CDR1 is SGHVS and CDR2 is FQNEAQ in the germline V gene. The CDR3 is 15 residues long. V gave up 5 bases and J gave up 5 bases; unmatched junction bases: 5. Together with reference TRBV7-8 and TRBJ2-3, the CDR3 gives the full variable domain: GAGVSQSPRYKVAKRGQDVALRCDPISGHVSLFWYQQALGQGPEFLTYFQNEAQLDKSGLPSDRFFAERPEGSVSTLKIQRTQQEDSAVYLCASSTGLAGRDTQYFGPGTRLTVL.

The chain is built from TRBV20-1 and TRBJ2-1; 8 positions match TRBD1. Per the germline V gene, CDR1 is DFQATT and CDR2 is SNEGSKA (reference sequence). The CDR3 contains 15 residues. V was pared by 2 bases and J by 3 bases, with 6 bases of the junction left unmatched. The CDR3 sequence: CSARRPGGNYNEQFF. In nucleotides, the CDR3 is TGCAGTGCTAGAAGACCAGGGGGCAACTACAATGAGCAGTTCTTC.

The J gene is TRBJ1-5, the V gene TRBV4-2; a weak D match, TRBD1 (6 bases). The germline gives CDR1 LGHNA, CDR2 YNFKEQ. The CDR3 has 18 amino acids. The germline V and J ends were trimmed by 4 bases and 0 bases, with 19 bases remaining between them. The CDR3 spells CASSRGGGAPYSNQPQHF. CDR3 sequence (DNA): TGTGCCAGCAGCCGGGGAGGGGGGGCCCCTTATAGCAATCAGCCCCAGCATTTT.

The table lists this clonotype with a few counts. The chain is built from TRBV19 and TRBJ1-1; tentative D call: TRBD1 (6 bases). With 7 bases removed from V and 5 bases from J, the gap between germline ends came to 14 bases. Germline CDR1 LNHDA, CDR2 SQIVND (reference sequence). CDR3 length: 13 residues. In DNA form, the CDR3 reads TGTGCCAGTACCACGGGGGGGCGGACTGAAGCTTTCTTT. This codes for CASTTGGRTEAFF.

This chain connects TRBV19 to TRBJ2-1; TRBD2 might be the D (6 bases). Germline V lookup: CDR1 LNHDA, CDR2 SQIVND (reference sequence). The V end was cut by 7 bases, the J end by 8 bases, with 15 bases between. The CDR3 loop spans 13 amino acids. The CDR3 loop is CASNGRRGDEQFF. The CDR3 DNA is TGTGCCAGTAACGGTAGGCGGGGAGATGAGCAGTTCTTC. Full variable domain (missing parts from reference TRBV19 and TRBJ2-1): DGGITQSPKYLFRKEGQNVTLSCEQNLNHDAMYWYRQDPGQGLRLIYYSQIVNDFQKGDIAEGYSVSREKKESFPLTVTSAQKNPTAFYLCASNGRRGDEQFFGPGTRLTVL.

The chain combines TRBV7-2 with TRBJ2-5; 9 bases map to TRBD2. J gave up 4 bases and V 1 base, and 7 bases lay outside the gene matches. Per the germline V gene, CDR1 is SGHTA and CDR2 is FQGNSA. The CDR3 sequence is 16 residues long. This CDR3 is CASSLVLAGVGETQYF. The CDR3 nucleotides are TGTGCCAGCAGCTTAGTTTTAGCGGGAGTAGGAGAGACCCAGTACTTC.

This chain uses TRBV28 with TRBJ2-7; the match to TRBD2 covers 13 bases. Trimming at V came to 2 bases and at J to 8 bases, leaving 12 bases not matched to a gene. Germline CDR1 reads MDHEN; CDR2 reads SYDVKM. This CDR3 is 17 amino acids long. The CDR3 is CASSLRGGLAGDVKQYF. The DNA for the CDR3 is TGTGCCAGCAGTTTAAGAGGCGGACTAGCGGGAGATGTGAAGCAGTACTTC. Variable domain in full (rest from reference TRBV28 and TRBJ2-7): DVKVTQSSRYLVKRTGEKVFLECVQDMDHENMFWYRQDPGLGLRLIYFSYDVKMKEKGDIPEGYSVSREKKERFSLILESASTNQTSMYLCASSLRGGLAGDVKQYFGPGTRLTVT.